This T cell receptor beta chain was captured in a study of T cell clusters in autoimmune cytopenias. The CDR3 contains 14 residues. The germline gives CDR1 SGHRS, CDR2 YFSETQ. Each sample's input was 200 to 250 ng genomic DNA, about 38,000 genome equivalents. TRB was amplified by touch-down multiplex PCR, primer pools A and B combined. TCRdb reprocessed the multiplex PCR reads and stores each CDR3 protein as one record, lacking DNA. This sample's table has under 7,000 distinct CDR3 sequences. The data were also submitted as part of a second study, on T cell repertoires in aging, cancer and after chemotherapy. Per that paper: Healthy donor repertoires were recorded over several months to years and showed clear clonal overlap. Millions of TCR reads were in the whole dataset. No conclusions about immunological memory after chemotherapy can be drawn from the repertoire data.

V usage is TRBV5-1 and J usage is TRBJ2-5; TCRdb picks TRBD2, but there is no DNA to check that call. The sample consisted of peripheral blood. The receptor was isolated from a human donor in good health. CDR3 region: CASSLHREGETQYF.